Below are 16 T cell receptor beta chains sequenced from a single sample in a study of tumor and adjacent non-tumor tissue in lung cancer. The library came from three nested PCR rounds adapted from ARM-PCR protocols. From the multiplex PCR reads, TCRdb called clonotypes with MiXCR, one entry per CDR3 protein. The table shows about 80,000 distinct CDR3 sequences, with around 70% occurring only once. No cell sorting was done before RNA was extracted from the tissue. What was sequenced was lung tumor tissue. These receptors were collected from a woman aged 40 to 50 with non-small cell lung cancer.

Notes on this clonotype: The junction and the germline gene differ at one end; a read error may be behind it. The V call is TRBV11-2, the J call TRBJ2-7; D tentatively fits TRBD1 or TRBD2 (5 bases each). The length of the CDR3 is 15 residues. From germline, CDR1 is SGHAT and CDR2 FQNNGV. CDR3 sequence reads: CASSYPGTSGYEQYF. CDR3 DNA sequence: TGTGCCAGCAGCTACCCCGGGACCAGCGGATACGAGCAGTATTTC.

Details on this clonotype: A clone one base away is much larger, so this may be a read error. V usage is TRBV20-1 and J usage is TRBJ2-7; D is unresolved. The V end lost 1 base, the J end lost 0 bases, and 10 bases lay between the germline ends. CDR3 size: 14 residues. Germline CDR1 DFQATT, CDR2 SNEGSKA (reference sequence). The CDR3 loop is CSARVDTRSYEQYF. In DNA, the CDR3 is TGCAGTGCTAGAGTTGACACCCGCTCCTACGAGCAGTACTTC.

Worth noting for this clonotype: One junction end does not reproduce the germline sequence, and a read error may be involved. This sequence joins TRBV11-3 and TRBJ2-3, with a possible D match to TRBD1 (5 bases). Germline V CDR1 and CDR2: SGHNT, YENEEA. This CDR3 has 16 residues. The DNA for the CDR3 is TGTGTCAGCAGCCTTCGAACAGGTGGAAGGATAGATATGCAGTATTTT. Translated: CVSSLRTGGRIDMQYF.

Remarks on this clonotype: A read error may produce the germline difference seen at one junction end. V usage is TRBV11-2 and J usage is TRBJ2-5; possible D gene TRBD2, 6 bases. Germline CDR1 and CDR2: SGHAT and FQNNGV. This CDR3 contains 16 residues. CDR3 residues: CASSLLGRRAQGTQYF. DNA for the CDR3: TGTGCCAGCAGCTTACTTGGGCGGAGGGCCCAAGGGACCCAATACTTC.

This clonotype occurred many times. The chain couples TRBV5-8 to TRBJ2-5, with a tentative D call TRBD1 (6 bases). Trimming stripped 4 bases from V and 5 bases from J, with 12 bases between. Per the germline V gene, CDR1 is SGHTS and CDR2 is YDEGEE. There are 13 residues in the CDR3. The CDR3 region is CASSASGVETQYF. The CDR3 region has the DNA TGTGCCAGCAGCGCCTCAGGGGTGGAGACCCAGTACTTC. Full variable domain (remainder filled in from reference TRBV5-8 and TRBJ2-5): EAGVTQSPTHLIKTRGQQATLRCSPISGHTSVYWYQQALGLGLQFLLWYDEGEERNRGNFPPRFSGRQFPNYSSELNVNALELEDSALYLCASSASGVETQYFGPGTRLLVL.

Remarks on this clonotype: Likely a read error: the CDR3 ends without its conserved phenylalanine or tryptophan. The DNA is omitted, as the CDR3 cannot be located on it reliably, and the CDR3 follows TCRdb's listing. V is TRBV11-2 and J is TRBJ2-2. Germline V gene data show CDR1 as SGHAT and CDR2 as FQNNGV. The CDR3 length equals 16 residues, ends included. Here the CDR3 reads CASSLALRSNTGELSS.

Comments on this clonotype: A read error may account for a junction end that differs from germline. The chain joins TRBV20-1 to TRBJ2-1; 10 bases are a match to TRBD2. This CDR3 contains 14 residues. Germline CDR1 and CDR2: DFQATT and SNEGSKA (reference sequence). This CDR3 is CSAPGLARYNERFF. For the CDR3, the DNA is TGCAGTGCTCCGGGACTAGCGCGTTACAATGAGCGGTTCTTC.

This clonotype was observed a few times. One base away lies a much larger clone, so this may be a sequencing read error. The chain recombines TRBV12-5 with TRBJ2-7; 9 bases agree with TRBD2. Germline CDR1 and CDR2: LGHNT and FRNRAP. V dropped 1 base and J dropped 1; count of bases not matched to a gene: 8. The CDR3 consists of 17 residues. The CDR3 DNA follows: TGTGCTAGTGGTTTGGACTCCCTCGCGGGGGGGTCCTACGAGCAGTACTTC. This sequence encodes CASGLDSLAGGSYEQYF. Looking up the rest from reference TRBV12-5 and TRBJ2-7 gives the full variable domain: DARVTQTPRHKVTEMGQEVTMRCQPILGHNTVFWYRQTMMQGLELLAYFRNRAPLDDSGMPKDRFSAEMPDATLATLKIQPSEPRDSAVYFCASGLDSLAGGSYEQYFGPGTRLTVT.

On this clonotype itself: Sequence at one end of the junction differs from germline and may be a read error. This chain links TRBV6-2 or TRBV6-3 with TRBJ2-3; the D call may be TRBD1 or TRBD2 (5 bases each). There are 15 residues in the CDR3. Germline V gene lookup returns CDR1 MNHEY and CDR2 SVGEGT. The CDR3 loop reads CASSYKGSITDMQYF. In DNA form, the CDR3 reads TGTGCCAGCAGTTACAAGGGGAGCATCACAGATATGCAGTATTTT.

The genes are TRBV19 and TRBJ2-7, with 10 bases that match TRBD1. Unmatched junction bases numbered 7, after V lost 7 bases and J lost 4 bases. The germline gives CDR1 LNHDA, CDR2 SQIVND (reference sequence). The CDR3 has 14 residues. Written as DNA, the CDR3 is TGTGCCAGTACCCCGACAGGGGGCATTTACGAGCAGTACTTC. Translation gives CASTPTGGIYEQYF.

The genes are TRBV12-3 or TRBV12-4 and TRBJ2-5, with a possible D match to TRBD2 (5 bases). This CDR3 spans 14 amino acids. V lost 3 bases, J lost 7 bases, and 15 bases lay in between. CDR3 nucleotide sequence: TGTGCCAGCAGTTTCACTGCGGGTCTTTGGACCCAGTACTTC. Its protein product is CASSFTAGLWTQYF.

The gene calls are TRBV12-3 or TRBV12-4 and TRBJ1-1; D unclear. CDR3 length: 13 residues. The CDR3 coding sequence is TGTGTCAGTGATGTAACAGCGAACACTGAAGCTTTCTTT. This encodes CVSDVTANTEAFF.

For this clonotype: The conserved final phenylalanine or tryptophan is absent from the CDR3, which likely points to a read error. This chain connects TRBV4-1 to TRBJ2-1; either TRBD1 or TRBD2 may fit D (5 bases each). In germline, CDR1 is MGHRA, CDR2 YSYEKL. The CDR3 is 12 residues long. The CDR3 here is CASGQRGHPQFL. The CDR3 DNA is TGCGCAAGCGGCCAGAGGGGCCACCCGCAGTTCCTC.

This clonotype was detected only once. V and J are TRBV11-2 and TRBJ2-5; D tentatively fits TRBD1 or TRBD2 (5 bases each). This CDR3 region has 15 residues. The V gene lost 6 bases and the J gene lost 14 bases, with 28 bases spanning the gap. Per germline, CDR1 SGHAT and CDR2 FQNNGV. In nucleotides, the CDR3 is TGTGCCAGCAGTCTAGCCACCGAGGTAGGGGAGATCCAATACTTC. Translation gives CASSLATEVGEIQYF.

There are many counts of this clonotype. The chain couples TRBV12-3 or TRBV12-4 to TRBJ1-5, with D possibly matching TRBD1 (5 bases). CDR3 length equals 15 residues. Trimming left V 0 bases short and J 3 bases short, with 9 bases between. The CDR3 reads CASSLAWGSNQPQHF. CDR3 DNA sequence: TGTGCCAGCAGTTTAGCGTGGGGGTCCAATCAGCCCCAGCATTTT.

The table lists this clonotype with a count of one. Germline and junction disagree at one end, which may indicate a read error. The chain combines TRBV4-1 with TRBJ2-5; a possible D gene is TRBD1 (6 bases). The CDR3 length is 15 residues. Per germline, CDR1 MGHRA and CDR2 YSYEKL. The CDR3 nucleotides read TGCGCCATCATCCAAGGGTTGGGGACACAAGAAACCCAGTACTTC. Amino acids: CAIIQGLGTQETQYF.